Below are 29 T cell receptor beta chains sequenced from a single sample in a study of graft-versus-host responses after intestinal transplantation (dated by TCRdb to the early 2020s). Sample time point, as interpreted from the label and publication: cells obtained before transplantation from donor or recipient. No antigen is known for these receptors. The protocol used for the library was the immunoSEQ multiplex PCR assay. Here the immuneACCESS table is served through TCRdb, limited to in-frame sequences with V and J called. Missing clones are a known gap in these copies; in checked studies unresolved V genes cover under half, and the rest lacks a known reason. Here the sample has under 65,000 clones; around 93% occur a single time. More than 0.3% of the sample is taken by the ten largest. The sample in question was unstimulated CD4+ T cells sorted from spleen or lymph node cells, obtained before transplant. The receptors here all came from a human donor who was the organ donor for an intestinal transplant.

The rearrangement joins TRBV5-1 to TRBJ2-1, with D possibly called TRBD1 or TRBD2 (5 bases each). The CDR3 has 16 amino acids. Trimming stripped 4 bases from V and 7 bases from J, with 21 bases between. CDR1 is SGHRS, CDR2 YFSETQ, per germline. The CDR3 sequence: CASSPPVTGGRNEQFF. The CDR3 region has the DNA TGCGCCAGCAGCCCCCCCGTTACAGGAGGTAGGAATGAGCAGTTCTTC.

J is TRBJ1-2 and V is TRBV10-3; no clear D. CDR1 is ENHRY and CDR2 is SYGVKD in the germline V gene. The CDR3 is 12 amino acids. V was shortened by 2 bases and J by 5 bases, with 6 bases between the two germline ends. CDR3: CAISERKYGYTF. CDR3 nucleotide sequence: TGTGCCATCAGTGAGCGGAAGTATGGCTACACCTTC.

V and J are TRBV19 and TRBJ2-7, with D hard to call. Germline V gene sequence: CDR1 LNHDA, CDR2 SQIVND (reference sequence). V lost 5 bases, J lost 1 base, and 12 bases lay in between. This CDR3 comprises 14 residues. The CDR3 nucleotides read TGTGCCAGTAGTCCCCCTGGTGAATCCTACGAGCAGTACTTC. Translating it yields CASSPPGESYEQYF.

The chain employs TRBV4-3 and TRBJ1-2, with 7 nucleotides matching TRBD1. The V segment lost 4 bases and the J segment 3 bases; nucleotides outside the gene matches: 8. Germline V gene lookup returns CDR1 LGHNA and CDR2 YSLEER. The CDR3 sequence is 15 residues long. The CDR3 is CASSPSGQFDYGYTF. The CDR3 DNA is TGCGCCAGCAGCCCTTCGGGACAGTTCGACTATGGCTACACCTTC.

The V gene is TRBV18, the J gene TRBJ1-2; 8 bases are shared with TRBD1. Germline trimming cut 5 bases from V and 8 bases from J; bases unmatched to any gene: 7. CDR3 length: 13 residues. The V gene's germline CDR1 is KGHSH and CDR2 LQKENI. CDR3 amino acids: CASSTDQGAGYTF. CDR3 coding DNA: TGTGCCAGCTCAACAGACCAGGGGGCGGGCTACACCTTC.

The chain has TRBV19 and TRBJ1-4, with a possible D match to TRBD1 (6 bases). V was shortened by 9 bases and J by 8 bases, with 19 bases between the two germline ends. Per germline, CDR1 LNHDA and CDR2 SQIVND (reference sequence). CDR3 length: 14 amino acids. The CDR3 nucleotides are TGTGCCAGCCGATCAGGGGAGGTGGGGGAAAAACTGTTTTTT. Protein sequence: CASRSGEVGEKLFF.

The chain uses TRBV19 and TRBJ2-7; 13 bases fit TRBD2. Losses at the gene ends were 5 bases for V and 4 bases for J; bases not matched to a gene: 5. The CDR3 has 15 residues. The V gene's germline CDR1 is LNHDA and CDR2 SQIVND (reference sequence). CDR3 residues: CASSSRTSGGYEQYF. In nucleotides, the CDR3 is TGTGCCAGTAGTTCTCGGACTAGCGGGGGATACGAGCAGTACTTC.

This rearrangement joins TRBV10-3 to TRBJ2-1; the D is unclear. This CDR3 has 16 amino acids. Trimming removed 4 bases at V and 2 bases at J, with 15 bases between. Per germline, CDR1 ENHRY and CDR2 SYGVKD. The CDR3 loop reads CAISGFTIPPYNEQFF. The CDR3 nucleotides are TGTGCCATCAGTGGCTTTACTATCCCCCCCTACAATGAGCAGTTCTTC.

The chain couples TRBV7-2 to TRBJ2-2; 8 bases line up with TRBD2. Looked up from germline, CDR1 is SGHTA and CDR2 is FQGNSA. The trim removed 4 bases at V and 0 bases at J, leaving 4 bases unmatched. The CDR3 runs to 16 residues. The DNA for the CDR3 is TGTGCCAGCAGCTATCTTAGCGGGACGAACACCGGGGAGCTGTTTTTT. Protein: CASSYLSGTNTGELFF.

The rearrangement uses TRBV10-3 and TRBJ1-5, with 7 bases matching TRBD1. The CDR3 sequence is 14 residues long. Per germline, CDR1 ENHRY and CDR2 SYGVKD. V was clipped by 2 bases and J by 4 bases; unmatched bases: 2. The DNA for the CDR3 is TGTGCCATCAGTGAGGGACAGGAGAATCAGCCCCAGCATTTT. This translates into CAISEGQENQPQHF.

The chain uses TRBV9 and TRBJ1-2, with a weak D call TRBD1 (6 bases). Trimming took 0 bases from V and 4 from J, leaving 13 bases between them. The germline CDR1 and CDR2 sequences are SGDLS and YYNGEE. The CDR3 has 15 residues. This CDR3 is CASSVANQGTYGYTF. CDR3 in DNA: TGTGCCAGCAGCGTAGCCAATCAGGGGACCTATGGCTACACCTTC.

The rearrangement links TRBV19 to TRBJ1-1; D unclear. The V end was cut by 2 bases, the J end by 0 bases, with 7 bases between. CDR3 length equals 14 residues. CDR1 LNHDA and CDR2 SQIVND come from the germline V gene (reference sequence). DNA for the CDR3: TGTGCCAGTAGTATACCAGCCATGAACACTGAAGCTTTCTTT. Translating gives CASSIPAMNTEAFF.

The chain uses TRBV6-4 and TRBJ2-1; 10 bases agree with TRBD1. The CDR3 runs to 14 residues. Losses at the gene ends were 3 bases for V and 6 bases for J; bases not matched to a gene: 2. Germline V CDR1 and CDR2: MRHNA, SNTAGT. The CDR3 sequence: CASSEGTGANEQFF. CDR3 bases: TGTGCCAGCAGTGAAGGGACAGGGGCCAATGAGCAGTTCTTC.

V gene TRBV7-8 combines with J gene TRBJ1-2; 7 bases fit TRBD1. With V trimmed by 3 bases and J by 1 base, 5 bases remained unmatched. The CDR3 runs 15 residues. Per the germline V gene, CDR1 is SGHVS and CDR2 is FQNEAQ. DNA for the CDR3: TGTGCCAGCAGCTTGTCCCAGGGGGGTAACTATGGCTACACCTTC. This encodes CASSLSQGGNYGYTF.

The rearrangement uses TRBV19 and TRBJ2-7, with D maybe TRBD2 (6 bases). This CDR3 is built from 15 residues. V gave up 2 bases and J gave up 5 bases, with 16 bases separating them. Per the germline V gene, CDR1 is LNHDA and CDR2 is SQIVND (reference sequence). The CDR3 DNA reads TGTGCCAGTAGTATAACCGGGACTGGTCCCGACGAGCAGTACTTC. Residues: CASSITGTGPDEQYF.

V and J are TRBV4-3 and TRBJ2-2; 7 nucleotides align to TRBD1. With 1 base clipped from V and 6 bases from J, the junction kept 5 bases outside the gene matches. Germline CDR1 LGHNA, CDR2 YSLEER. The CDR3 covers 15 residues. CDR3 region: CASSQVSGGPGELFF. The CDR3 nucleotides read TGCGCCAGCAGCCAAGTGTCAGGGGGACCCGGGGAGCTGTTTTTT.

This sequence joins TRBV5-1 and TRBJ1-4; a weak D match, TRBD1 (6 bases). Trimming stripped 2 bases from V and 7 bases from J, with 15 bases between. The germline gives CDR1 SGHRS, CDR2 YFSETQ. The CDR3 has 15 residues. The CDR3 protein is CASSFGGGRPEKLFF. In nucleotides, the CDR3 is TGCGCCAGCAGCTTCGGGGGCGGGCGTCCTGAAAAACTGTTTTTT.

The rearrangement links TRBV4-1 to TRBJ2-4; TRBD2 agrees at 10 bases. Germline CDR1 reads MGHRA; CDR2 reads YSYEKL. The CDR3 is 19 amino acids. Germline trimming cut 1 base from V and 0 bases from J; bases unmatched to any gene: 9. The CDR3 region has the DNA TGCGCCAGCAGCCAAGTGATAGCGGGGGGCCTACTAGCCAAAAACATTCAGTACTTC. Translation: CASSQVIAGGLLAKNIQYF.

This chain's CDR3 is CASSSSTQGNYGYTF. The CDR3 DNA follows: TGCGCCAGCAGCTCGTCAACCCAGGGAAACTATGGCTACACCTTC. This chain joins TRBV5-1 and TRBJ1-2, with a weak D call TRBD1 (5 bases). The CDR3 has 15 residues. V was cut by 3 bases and J by 2 bases, with 14 bases left in between. CDR1 and CDR2 from the germline V gene are SGHRS and YFSETQ.

The rearrangement joins TRBV4-1 to TRBJ2-6; D unresolved. Germline loops: CDR1 MGHRA, CDR2 YSYEKL. Trimming took 0 bases from V and 0 from J, leaving 6 bases between them. The CDR3 runs 16 residues. The CDR3 sequence is CASSQEWGSGANVLTF. CDR3 sequence (DNA): TGCGCCAGCAGCCAAGAGTGGGGCTCTGGGGCCAACGTCCTGACTTTC.

V and J are TRBV10-3 and TRBJ2-1; D is unclear. V was cut by 0 bases and J by 4 bases, with 1 base left in between. From germline, CDR1 is ENHRY and CDR2 SYGVKD. The CDR3 spans 12 residues. In DNA form, the CDR3 reads TGTGCCATCAGTGAGTCATACAATGAGCAGTTCTTC. This codes for CAISESYNEQFF.

This CDR3 is CASSKPGDRIYEQYF. CDR3 nucleotide sequence: TGTGCCAGCAGTAAACCAGGGGACAGGATTTACGAGCAGTACTTC. This rearrangement joins TRBV27 to TRBJ2-7; 8 bases are a match to TRBD1. Germline V gene lookup returns CDR1 MNHEY and CDR2 SMNVEV (reference sequence). V shed 5 bases, J shed 4 bases, and the junction held 10 bases outside the gene matches. CDR3 length: 15 residues.

The rearrangement links TRBV4-3 to TRBJ2-5; no clear D. CDR3 length: 14 residues. Germline V gene sequence: CDR1 LGHNA, CDR2 YSLEER. Trimming left V 0 bases short and J 1 base short, with 6 bases between. CDR3 bases: TGCGCCAGCAGCCAAGATACATTCCAAGAGACCCAGTACTTC. It specifies CASSQDTFQETQYF.

CDR3: CASSLGDINEQFF. The CDR3 coding sequence is TGTGCCAGCAGCTTAGGGGACATCAATGAGCAGTTCTTC. The chain employs TRBV11-3 and TRBJ2-1, with D maybe TRBD1 (6 bases). The germline V gene encodes CDR1 SGHNT and CDR2 YENEEA. This CDR3 contains 13 residues. Trimming took off 1 base at V and 6 bases at J, with 7 bases between the two ends.

The sample holds a few counts of this clone. V usage is TRBV5-1 and J usage is TRBJ2-3; 9 bases map to TRBD2. Germline CDR1 is SGHRS and CDR2 is YFSETQ. With V trimmed by 5 bases and J by 2 bases, 6 bases remained unmatched. There are 15 residues in the CDR3. Here the CDR3 reads CASRRVAGDTDTQYF. Written as DNA, the CDR3 is TGCGCCAGCAGAAGGGTAGCGGGGGACACAGATACGCAGTATTTT.

The chain links TRBV2 to TRBJ1-4, with D possibly TRBD1 on 5 matching bases. The CDR3 totals 13 residues. Per germline, CDR1 SNHLY and CDR2 FYNNEI. The germline V and J ends were trimmed by 7 bases and 2 bases, with 8 bases remaining between them. As DNA, the CDR3 is TGTGCCAGCAAGCAGGGTACTAATGAAAAACTGTTTTTT. Protein product: CASKQGTNEKLFF.

This chain uses TRBV11-2 with TRBJ2-3; either TRBD1 or TRBD2 may supply D (5 bases each). V was clipped by 4 bases and J by 6 bases, with 20 bases between them. Germline CDR1 SGHAT, CDR2 FQNNGV. The CDR3 has 16 amino acids. The CDR3 DNA is TGTGCCAGCAGCTCGCCGACCAGGGACCTTTCGGATACGCAGTATTTT. This sequence encodes CASSSPTRDLSDTQYF.

The chain is built from TRBV4-2 and TRBJ2-3, with D perhaps TRBD1 or TRBD2 (5 bases each). V lost 1 base and J lost 6, with 11 bases in between. The CDR3 is 14 residues long. Germline CDR1 and CDR2: LGHNA and YNFKEQ. The CDR3 region has the DNA TGTGCCAGCAGCCAAGCGGGGCTTGGCGATACGCAGTATTTT. This codes for CASSQAGLGDTQYF.

This chain uses TRBV19 with TRBJ1-6; the D is unclear. Looked up from germline, CDR1 is LNHDA and CDR2 is SQIVND (reference sequence). The CDR3 has 16 residues. V lost 6 bases and J 3 bases, leaving 15 bases between the germline ends. The CDR3 DNA reads TGTGCCAGTAGCCGGCCGCGAAAGGGCTATAATTCACCCCTCCACTTT. Translated: CASSRPRKGYNSPLHF.